Listed here are 17 T cell receptor beta chains from one sample, sequenced in a study of cytomegalovirus exposure and HLA in healthy donors. The protocol was immunoSEQ multiplex PCR, while the TCRdb copy is restricted to in-frame clones and leaves out a portion. The sample consists of roughly 58,000 clones, around 90% of them appearing once. Sequencing was carried out using PBMCs. Receptors originate from a man aged 18 to 30 in good health and CMV-seronegative.

V is TRBV28 and J is TRBJ1-2; TRBD1 is a possible D gene (6 bases). V was pared by 9 bases and J by 3 bases, with 20 bases between. The CDR3 consists of 15 residues. In germline, CDR1 is MDHEN, CDR2 SYDVKM. For the CDR3, the DNA is TGTGCCAGTTTTAAAAGGGCAGGGGTACACTATGGCTACACCTTC. Translating it yields CASFKRAGVHYGYTF.

V and J are TRBV6-6 and TRBJ2-5; 7 bases line up with TRBD2. Germline V gene data show CDR1 as MNHNY and CDR2 as SVGAGI (reference sequence). V was pared by 6 bases and J by 3 bases, with 10 bases of the junction left unmatched. This CDR3 has 15 amino acids. The chain's CDR3 is CASRDPPRGEETQYF. CDR3 nucleotide sequence: TGTGCCAGCAGAGATCCCCCCCGGGGGGAAGAGACCCAGTACTTC.

V is TRBV5-4 and J is TRBJ1-1, with D unclear. V gave up 0 bases and J gave up 1 base, with 10 bases separating them. Per germline, CDR1 SGHNT and CDR2 YYREEE (reference sequence). CDR3 length equals 15 residues. The CDR3, as DNA: TGTGCCAGCAGCTTGGCCAAGACGGGGAACACTGAAGCTTTCTTT. As protein: CASSLAKTGNTEAFF.

The chain couples TRBV6-1 to TRBJ2-2; D ambiguous. Germline lookup yields CDR1 MNHNS and CDR2 SASEGT. Trimming took off 4 bases at V and 2 bases at J, with 11 bases between the two ends. The CDR3 is 15 amino acids. CDR3 sequence reads: CASSARLGNTGELFF. As DNA, the CDR3 is TGTGCCAGCAGTGCAAGGTTGGGCAACACCGGGGAGCTGTTTTTT.

This rearrangement joins TRBV28 to TRBJ1-2; no firm D call. CDR1 is MDHEN, CDR2 SYDVKM, per germline. CDR3 length: 12 residues. Deletions cut 6 bases from V and 4 bases from J, with 9 bases between. CDR3 in DNA: TGTGCCAGCAGCCTCCTGGCCTATGGCTACACCTTC. This codes for CASSLLAYGYTF.

In its sample, this clone was seen once. The V call is TRBV27, the J call TRBJ2-7; tentatively, D is TRBD2 (5 bases). V was cut by 3 bases and J by 3 bases, with 9 bases left in between. The CDR3 is made up of 13 amino acids. Germline lookup yields CDR1 MNHEY and CDR2 SMNVEV (reference sequence). The CDR3 DNA follows: TGTGCCAGCAGTTTTCGAGAGGGCTACGAGCAGTACTTC. Amino acids: CASSFREGYEQYF.

The genes are TRBV2 and TRBJ2-1; D unclear. This CDR3 spans 15 amino acids. CDR1 is SNHLY, CDR2 FYNNEI, per germline. With 8 bases removed from V and 0 bases from J, the gap between germline ends came to 14 bases. The CDR3 nucleotides read TGTGCCAGCCGGCCGGGTACGAGCTCCTACAATGAGCAGTTCTTC. It codes for CASRPGTSSYNEQFF.

The chain recombines TRBV5-1 with TRBJ2-1; 7 bases agree with TRBD2. Trimming cost V 4 bases and J 6 bases; bases outside gene matches: 13. This CDR3 comprises 16 residues. The V gene's germline CDR1 is SGHRS and CDR2 YFSETQ. The chain's CDR3 is CASSLRGREYGNEQFF. DNA of the CDR3: TGCGCCAGCAGCCTCCGAGGGAGGGAGTACGGCAATGAGCAGTTCTTC.

The chain carries TRBV29-1 and TRBJ2-7; 7 bases match TRBD1. CDR1 and CDR2 (germline): SQVTM, ANQGSEA. V was clipped by 4 bases and J by 2 bases; unmatched bases: 5. The CDR3 has 13 residues. The CDR3 is CSVVRGQTYEQYF. Written as DNA, the CDR3 is TGCAGCGTTGTGAGGGGGCAAACCTACGAGCAGTACTTC.

The chain links TRBV5-1 to TRBJ2-7; a weak D match, TRBD2 (6 bases). The CDR3 consists of 14 residues. The ends were cut back, 4 bases at V and 0 bases at J, with 11 bases in the middle. The germline V gene has CDR1 SGHRS and CDR2 YFSETQ. The CDR3 region is CASSRDSYSYEQYF. The CDR3, as DNA: TGCGCCAGCAGCCGGGACTCTTACTCCTACGAGCAGTACTTC.

The V gene is TRBV6-4, the J gene TRBJ1-5, with D possibly TRBD1 on 5 matching bases. V lost 0 bases and J 9 bases, leaving 9 bases between the germline ends. The CDR3 covers 13 residues. Germline loops: CDR1 MRHNA, CDR2 SNTAGT. CDR3 bases: TGTGCCAGCAGTGACTCAAGGGGTCGGCCCCAGCATTTT. The encoded protein is CASSDSRGRPQHF.

This clone is a singleton in its sample. CDR3 in DNA: TGTGCCAGCAGCCAAGTAACCTACGAGCAGTACTTC. Its translation is CASSQVTYEQYF. The chain is built from TRBV14 and TRBJ2-7, with D unresolved. This CDR3 has 12 amino acids. Germline lookup yields CDR1 SGHDN and CDR2 FVKESK. The V end was cut by 1 base, the J end by 2 bases, with 3 bases between.

The chain couples TRBV7-2 to TRBJ1-1; the D is unclear. V was clipped by 2 bases and J by 5 bases, with 9 bases between them. This CDR3 spans 13 amino acids. Germline-derived CDR1 and CDR2 are SGHTA and FQGNSA. For the CDR3, the DNA is TGTGCCAGCAGCTTAAACGGTTATACTGAAGCTTTCTTT. It is translated as CASSLNGYTEAFF. The full variable domain, with the rest looked up from reference TRBV7-2 and TRBJ1-1, is GAGVSQSPSNKVTEKGKDVELRCDPISGHTALYWYRQSLGQGLEFLIYFQGNSAPDKSGLPSDRFSAERTGGSVSTLTIQRTQQEDSAVYLCASSLNGYTEAFFGQGTRLTVV.

The rearrangement links TRBV28 to TRBJ2-1; D possibly corresponds to TRBD1 (5 bases). The germline gives CDR1 MDHEN, CDR2 SYDVKM. Trimming cost V 6 bases and J 0 bases, with 12 bases left between them. The CDR3 is 15 residues long. The CDR3 DNA is TGTGCCAGCAGCCCAACAGGACGCTCCTACAATGAGCAGTTCTTC. Protein sequence: CASSPTGRSYNEQFF.

The rearrangement links TRBV2 to TRBJ2-5; 8 positions match TRBD1. CDR3 length equals 13 residues. Germline CDR1 is SNHLY and CDR2 is FYNNEI. J lost 2 bases, V lost 5 bases, and 1 base had no gene match. CDR3 in amino acids: CASSRTGQETQYF. For the CDR3, the DNA is TGTGCCAGCAGTAGGACAGGGCAAGAGACCCAGTACTTC.

The gene calls are TRBV5-1 and TRBJ2-1; TRBD1 agrees at 8 bases. CDR1 SGHRS and CDR2 YFSETQ come from the germline V gene. The CDR3 length is 15 residues. Unmatched junction bases numbered 10, after V lost 5 bases and J lost 6 bases. CDR3 sequence: CASSIGTGQINEQFF. Written as DNA, the CDR3 is TGCGCCAGCAGTATCGGGACAGGACAGATCAATGAGCAGTTCTTC.

The J gene is TRBJ1-2, the V gene TRBV5-4; TRBD1 matches at 7 bases. The CDR3 extends over 13 amino acids. The ends lost 6 bases at V and 10 bases at J; junction bases unmatched: 12. The germline V gene has CDR1 SGHNT and CDR2 YYREEE (reference sequence). Written as DNA, the CDR3 is TGTGCCAGCAACCTTGACAGGGCGTTTGACTACACCTTC. Its protein is CASNLDRAFDYTF. Full variable domain (missing parts from reference TRBV5-4 and TRBJ1-2): ETGVTQSPTHLIKTRGQQVTLRCSSQSGHNTVSWYQQALGQGPQFIFQYYREEENGRGNFPPRFSGLQFPNYSSELNVNALELDDSALYLCASNLDRAFDYTFGSGTRLTVV.